The clone carrying this T cell receptor (beta chain) showed up just a few times. Its antigen remains unknown. Primers for the PCR totalled 60 Vbeta and 13 Jbeta. Only in-frame clones appear in the TCRdb table, and some are missing; sequencing was by immunoSEQ multiplex PCR. The table includes approximately 130,000 clones, roughly three quarters detected once. The source of the sample is a study of cytomegalovirus exposure and HLA in healthy donors. Study-level results: TCR beta V- and J-gene trimming was later associated with a missense DCLRE1C variant. Later findings reportedly placed an Asian-associated ancestry cluster below the approximately 670-donor mean for N-insertions. What TCR beta sequences reportedly achieved was accurate prediction of HLA-A and HLA-B alleles in most subjects.

CDR1 is MNHEY, CDR2 SVGAGI, per germline. The V end was cut by 0 bases, the J end by 4 bases, with 7 bases between. The CDR3 is made up of 13 amino acids. The rearrangement uses TRBV6-5 and TRBJ2-7, with D unclear. The receptor's source is a man in his thirties or forties in good health and CMV-seronegative. Sequencing was carried out using PBMCs. The DNA for the CDR3 is TGTGCCAGCAGTTACTCCCCTCGTTACGAGCAGTACTTC. Protein: CASSYSPRYEQYF.